Shown below are 10 T cell receptor beta chains from a single sample sequenced in a study of blood T cell repertoires in COVID-19. Clones were read by immunoSEQ multiplex PCR, and TCRdb kept only the in-frame ones, dropping some. This sample yields 270,000 or so clones, of which around 81% are seen a single time; about 3% belongs to the top ten. The specimen sequenced was PBMCs or T cells enriched from blood (not recorded which). The source of these receptors is a man between 50 and 59 years old who had recovered from COVID-19.

The genes are TRBV18 and TRBJ2-7, with D perhaps TRBD1 (5 bases). The germline V gene has CDR1 KGHSH and CDR2 LQKENI. The CDR3 has 16 amino acids. Deletions cut 0 bases from V and 2 bases from J, with 14 bases between. The DNA of the CDR3 is TGTGCCAGCTCACCACCCCGGACACAAAGTCCCTACGAGCAGTACTTC. This gives the protein CASSPPRTQSPYEQYF.

This clone was counted between two and nine times. The chain recombines TRBV5-1 with TRBJ1-2; no clear D. Trimming stripped 4 bases from V and 7 bases from J, with 14 bases between. Germline loops: CDR1 SGHRS, CDR2 YFSETQ. The CDR3 runs 13 residues. CDR3 sequence reads: CASSGEYGGGYTF. In nucleotides, the CDR3 is TGCGCCAGCAGCGGAGAGTATGGAGGTGGCTACACCTTC.

The chain recombines TRBV12-1 with TRBJ1-5; the tabulated D call, TRBD1, remains unverified against the DNA. TRBV12-1 is a documented pseudogene. The CDR3 length is 18 residues. The CDR3 DNA follows: TGTGCCAGCACCGTCTTGATCCGGGACAGGGGAAGCAATCAGCCCCAGCATTTT. As protein: CASTVLIRDRGSNQPQHF.

This chain links TRBV18 with TRBJ2-1; D is unclear. Germline V gives CDR1 KGHSH, CDR2 LQKENI. V lost 4 bases, J lost 4 bases, and 14 bases lay in between. The CDR3 totals 15 residues. The CDR3 DNA sequence: TGTGCCAGCTCACACCCCGCCGAGTGGTACAATGAGCAGTTCTTC. As protein: CASSHPAEWYNEQFF.

This sequence joins TRBV6-5 and TRBJ1-6; TRBD1 matches 7 bases. The CDR3 spans 15 residues. Germline-derived CDR1 and CDR2 are MNHEY and SVGAGI. The ends lost 6 bases at V and 4 bases at J; junction bases unmatched: 6. The CDR3 loop is CASSGTATYNSPLHF. Written as DNA, the CDR3 is TGTGCCAGCAGCGGGACAGCCACTTATAATTCACCCCTCCACTTT.

V and J are TRBV7-6 and TRBJ2-5; 7 bases align to TRBD2. The CDR3 is made up of 16 amino acids. Germline assignment: CDR1 SGHVS and CDR2 FNYEAQ. Trimming at V came to 4 bases and at J to 5 bases, leaving 13 bases not matched to a gene. CDR3 sequence (DNA): TGTGCCAGCAGCTCGACTTTGGCGGGAGCGGGGGAGACCCAGTACTTC. Protein sequence: CASSSTLAGAGETQYF.

The chain is built from TRBV20-1 and TRBJ2-1; D remains ambiguous. The V gene's germline CDR1 is DFQATT and CDR2 SNEGSKA (reference sequence). The CDR3 totals 10 residues. Trimming left V 7 bases short and J 3 bases short, with 4 bases between. CDR3 loop: CSGGYNEQFF. CDR3 nucleotide sequence: TGCAGTGGAGGCTACAATGAGCAGTTCTTC.

The chain carries TRBV28 and TRBJ2-5, with 10 positions matching TRBD2. The CDR3 totals 15 residues. In germline, CDR1 is MDHEN, CDR2 SYDVKM. With 2 bases clipped from V and 5 bases from J, the junction kept 5 bases outside the gene matches. The CDR3 region is CASSLLAGVWETQYF. Here the CDR3 DNA reads TGTGCCAGCAGTTTACTAGCGGGAGTGTGGGAGACCCAGTACTTC.

This clone was detected only once. The chain combines TRBV29-1 with TRBJ1-1; tentative D call: TRBD1 (5 bases). Looked up from germline, CDR1 is SQVTM and CDR2 is ANQGSEA. V dropped 4 bases and J dropped 7 bases, with 10 bases sitting between them. CDR3 length: 11 amino acids. The CDR3 spells CSVGRQNEAFF. In DNA, the CDR3 is TGCAGCGTTGGAAGACAGAATGAAGCTTTCTTT.

The CDR3 protein is CASSTGINEQFF. The CDR3 nucleotides are TGTGCCAGTAGTACAGGGATCAATGAGCAGTTCTTC. The J gene is TRBJ2-1, the V gene TRBV19; possibly TRBD1 for D (5 bases). The V gene's germline CDR1 is LNHDA and CDR2 SQIVND (reference sequence). The CDR3 is 12 residues long. V was clipped by 4 bases and J by 6 bases, with 7 bases between them.